The following is a T cell receptor (beta chain) sequence with its context. This clonotype has more than one count but fewer than ten. The antigen it recognizes is unknown. No much larger clonotype is one base removed from it; base qualities were not supplied. Donors were a few dozen systemically healthy Caucasian individuals from Russia aged roughly 6 to 90 years. Around 10 milliliters of peripheral blood were drawn from each donor into EDTA-treated Vacutainer tubes. PBMCs were isolated by Ficoll-Paque density-gradient centrifugation, with at least 6 million obtained per sample. Trizol reagent was used to extract total RNA from PBMCs, with at least 6 micrograms per sample. Naive CD45RAhigh/CD27high T cell percentages were measured by flow cytometry on a PBMC aliquot from every donor. The sample is drawn from a study of blood T cells in healthy people across ages (dated by TCRdb to the mid-2010s). For context, the study as a whole: In model experiments, template switching captured about one uniquely barcoded TCR beta cDNA molecule for every two T cells. To track age-related changes in TCR beta repertoire diversity, the study relied on deep sequencing normalized with unique cDNA molecular identifiers. The donors were divided into four age groups: young (average around 17 years), middle-aged (over 35), aged (approximately 62) and long-lived (approximately 74). Using the same blood draw, the study looked at two additional independent replicas of 1 million unique cDNA reads for two donors, one aged 18 to 29 and the other aged 80 or older. Study-wide conclusions, independent of this receptor: Since profiling was done on bulk unsorted PBMCs, naive and antigen-experienced compartments could not be conclusively compared. The long-lived group showed more naive CD4+ T cells, fewer expanded clones and increased TCR diversity than the aged group, suggesting age selection. Donor CMV infection status was unknown, potentially confounding age-related changes in expanded clonotypes. Observed TCR beta diversity correlated strongly with the percentage of naive T cells measured by flow cytometry. As age increased, observed TCR beta diversity per million T cells dropped in a roughly linear way, and a significant reduction was already evident by age about 40. Estimates of total diversity from one million sequenced T cells were regarded as lower bounds and underestimates.

Receptor libraries were prepared by 5' RACE. For sequencing, an Illumina HiSeq 2500 was employed. A second PCR of roughly 6 to 11 cycles was run with a J-beta primer mix and a sample-barcoded 5' primer. A template-switch 5' adaptor carrying 12 random nucleotides introduced a unique molecular identifier onto each TCR beta cDNA molecule. At least 2.5 million CDR3-containing paired-end reads were obtained from each sample. First-strand cDNA synthesis was performed from all RNA using the Mint cDNA synthesis kit, with priming by a TRBC-specific oligonucleotide. Following uracil-DNA glycosylase treatment, a first 18-cycle PCR with universal primers M1SS and BC2_uni_R was performed on all cDNA. Turning to the authors' computational methods: Each sample was normalized by randomly selecting 1 million high-quality reads, each carrying a distinct molecular identifier. Instead of being binned into consensus sequences, reads that shared molecular identifiers were thrown out. MiTCR, run with a Q25 quality threshold and the strictest error-elimination algorithm, handled CDR3 identification, clonotype clustering and error correction. A nonparametric unseen species model with Euler transformation was used to estimate a lower bound on total TCR beta diversity. Using fastp trimming at Q25 and MiXCR clonotype assembly, TCRdb reanalyzed the public sequencing data and kept in-frame beta chains. Rows are unified per CDR3 protein, each entry keeping the most common DNA and genes. The V and J calls and clone size are TCRdb's, not the authors'. This sample is represented by 600,000 to 900,000 distinct CDR3 sequences; around 24% of them were singletons. Under 3% of the sample lies in the top ten.

V loses 4 bases of germline sequence and J loses 1 base, and the interval between the two ends is 16 bases. The CDR3 starts with the cysteine, ends with the phenylalanine, and has 15 residues. The DNA shown is the 45-base CDR3, in frame from base 1. The CDR1 and CDR2 encoded by the germline V gene are SQVTM and ANQGSEA. These data were likewise used in another study, on T cells of mothers and their children. The second investigation adds: Donors were nine systemically healthy Caucasian individuals: three mothers and their six children. cDNA synthesis used all of the extracted RNA, with around 1.4 ug of RNA in each 15 ul reaction. In the second PCR, the M1S primer introduced both the sample barcodes and 2-4 random nucleotides. Each mother yielded over 10 million TCR beta CDR3 reads and each child 3 million or so reads. Thymic selection shapes the output of TCR recombination in a similar way in related and unrelated pairs, and inherited differences have a minor effect. Normalized repertoire overlap was always slightly but never significantly higher in related than unrelated mother-child pairs. Persistent microchimeric T cell clones were not detected, at a sensitivity of approximately 100 clones per million clonotypes. Deep NGS was used in the study to compare the TCR beta repertoires of mothers and children and to look for features that separate related mother-child pairs from unrelated individuals. Mothers averaged roughly 36 +/- 4 years of age and children averaged about 10 +/- 4 years. Libraries were sequenced on Illumina HiSeq 2000 with 100+100 nt paired-end reads after adapter ligation with NEBNext reagents. To prevent cross-contamination, the mother and child libraries were prepared one month apart and sequenced in separate runs. For each donor, somewhere between about 450,000 and 2,100,000 distinct TCR beta clonotypes were identified. Naive TCR beta clonotypes were estimated from low-frequency clonotypes matched to each donor's FACS-determined naive share, without sorting.

The sequence derives from a boy between 5 and 17 years old in good health. The V gene is TRBV29-1 and the J gene is TRBJ1-1; possibly the D gene is TRBD1, per 6 matching bases. The sequenced sample was blood. DNA sequence: TGCAGCGTTGGGCCACCAGGGGCCCCGAACACTGAAGCTTTCTTT. It codes for CSVGPPGAPNTEAFF.